The 17 T cell receptor beta chains below all came from one sample that was sequenced in a study of blood T cell repertoires in COVID-19 (TCRdb year 2020). The receptor library was made with the immunoSEQ multiplex PCR assay. As stored in TCRdb, this immuneACCESS dataset retains in-frame rearrangements with V and J assigned. A fraction of the clones does not appear; measured against another copy, unresolved V genes explain less than half of the discrepancy, and the remainder lacks a known reason. The sample data list about 210,000 clones, and around 80% of these were observed just once. The top ten constitute over 9.5% of the sample. Sequencing was performed on peripheral blood. These receptors all come from a woman aged 40-49 years with acute or convalescent COVID-19.

The chain links TRBV5-6 to TRBJ2-5; tentative D call: TRBD2 (6 bases). Trimming cost V 4 bases and J 7 bases, with 20 bases left between them. The germline CDR1 and CDR2 sequences are SGHDT and YYEEEE. The CDR3 totals 15 residues. CDR3 sequence reads: CASSPVRELLRTQYF. CDR3 DNA sequence: TGTGCCAGCAGCCCGGTTCGGGAGCTCTTGAGGACCCAGTACTTC.

The chain links TRBV4-3 to TRBJ2-1; D is unresolved. The V and J ends lost 0 bases and 4 bases respectively, with 10 bases between them. Germline V gene sequence: CDR1 LGHNA, CDR2 YSLEER. This CDR3 contains 15 residues. CDR3 protein: CASSQEGQEYNEQFF. CDR3 coding DNA: TGCGCCAGCAGCCAAGAAGGTCAGGAATACAATGAGCAGTTCTTC.

The CDR3 protein is CATRRQTGGGTEAFF. The CDR3 nucleotides read TGTGCCACCCGGAGACAGACAGGGGGTGGCACTGAAGCTTTCTTT. This chain joins TRBV2 and TRBJ1-1, with 9 bases identical to TRBD1. The CDR3 runs 15 residues. V lost 10 bases to trimming and J lost 4 bases; unmatched junction nucleotides: 13. Germline V lookup: CDR1 SNHLY, CDR2 FYNNEI.

The DNA of the CDR3 is TGCGCCAGCAGCTTGGGACAGGGAATTGGCTATGGCTACACCTTC. Protein product: CASSLGQGIGYGYTF. V usage is TRBV5-1 and J usage is TRBJ1-2, with 7 positions matching TRBD1. The CDR3 consists of 15 residues. The germline gives CDR1 SGHRS, CDR2 YFSETQ. V gave up 0 bases and J gave up 4 bases; unmatched junction bases: 6.

This clone was observed a single time. The chain joins TRBV5-4 to TRBJ2-3, with 10 bases lining up with TRBD2. Germline CDR1 is SGHNT and CDR2 is YYREEE (reference sequence). This CDR3 contains 16 residues. The V and J ends lost 4 bases and 1 base, in that order; junction bases with no gene match: 6. The CDR3 coding sequence is TGTGCCAGCAGCCAGATGGGGACTAGCGGCACAGATACGCAGTATTTT. Translated: CASSQMGTSGTDTQYF.

The chain links TRBV9 to TRBJ2-7; no firm D call. The CDR3 is 17 residues long. Germline V CDR1 and CDR2: SGDLS, YYNGEE. V was shortened by 1 base and J by 0 bases, with 17 bases between the two germline ends. This CDR3 is CASSVCRTKPFSYEQYF. For the CDR3, the DNA is TGTGCCAGCAGCGTATGTCGTACAAAACCTTTCTCCTACGAGCAGTACTTC.

CDR3 nucleotides: TGTGCCAGCCAGGGGGGCAATCAGCCCCAGCATTTT. This codes for CASQGGNQPQHF. The chain joins TRBV28 to TRBJ1-5; 7 bases map to TRBD1. V lost 8 bases and J lost 2; bases outside the gene matches: 0. From germline, CDR1 is MDHEN and CDR2 SYDVKM. The CDR3 covers 12 residues.

The chain uses TRBV29-1 and TRBJ2-7; 9 bases are shared with TRBD2. The trim removed 4 bases at V and 0 bases at J, leaving 4 bases unmatched. The CDR3 has 14 residues. CDR1 SQVTM and CDR2 ANQGSEA come from the germline V gene. DNA for the CDR3: TGCAGCGTTGGCCATAGCGGGAGCTCCTACGAGCAGTACTTC. It codes for CSVGHSGSSYEQYF.

The genes are TRBV9 and TRBJ2-6; 9 bases are a match to TRBD2. The length of the CDR3 is 18 residues. Per germline, CDR1 SGDLS and CDR2 YYNGEE. V shed 3 bases, J shed 1 base, and the junction held 8 bases outside the gene matches. The CDR3 sequence: CASSAPGLALSGANVLTF. Written as DNA, the CDR3 is TGTGCCAGCAGCGCCCCGGGACTAGCTTTGTCTGGGGCCAACGTCCTGACTTTC.

V gene TRBV2 combines with J gene TRBJ2-1, with D possibly matching TRBD2 (6 bases). This CDR3 is 15 amino acids long. The germline V gene encodes CDR1 SNHLY and CDR2 FYNNEI. Trimming removed 6 bases at V and 3 bases at J, with 15 bases between. CDR3 amino acids: CASRWGDFYYNEQFF. The CDR3 DNA reads TGTGCCAGCAGATGGGGGGACTTCTACTACAATGAGCAGTTCTTC.

This clone has more than one count but fewer than ten. The V and J genes are TRBV2 and TRBJ1-2, with D unresolved. V was cut by 5 bases and J by 5 bases, with 6 bases left in between. The CDR3 spans 11 residues. The V gene's germline CDR1 is SNHLY and CDR2 FYNNEI. The CDR3 bases are TGTGCCAGCAGTCTCAGATATGGCTACACCTTC. Protein product: CASSLRYGYTF.

This clone was picked up one time. The rearrangement joins TRBV5-1 to TRBJ1-2; TRBD1 matches 10 bases. Trimming cost V 4 bases and J 8 bases; bases outside gene matches: 11. In germline, CDR1 is SGHRS, CDR2 YFSETQ. The CDR3 covers 15 residues. CDR3 residues: CASSVSGTGDPGYTF. The CDR3 nucleotides are TGCGCCAGCAGCGTATCCGGGACAGGGGACCCGGGCTACACCTTC.

The V and J genes are TRBV18 and TRBJ1-4, with TRBD1 matching 7 bases. From germline, CDR1 is KGHSH and CDR2 LQKENI. The ends lost 3 bases at V and 6 bases at J; junction bases unmatched: 7. CDR3 length equals 15 residues. The CDR3 coding sequence is TGTGCCAGCTCACCCTGGACAGGTCAAGATGAAAAACTGTTTTTT. Its translation is CASSPWTGQDEKLFF.

This chain connects TRBV30 to TRBJ1-4; D call uncertain. In germline, CDR1 is GTSNPN, CDR2 SVGIG (reference sequence). This CDR3 is 14 amino acids long. V was pared by 4 bases and J by 0 bases, with 9 bases between. CDR3 coding DNA: TGTGCCTGGATAGCGAAAGCAACTAATGAAAAACTGTTTTTT. Residues: CAWIAKATNEKLFF.

V usage is TRBV6-5 and J usage is TRBJ1-1; D is uncertain. Germline CDR1 and CDR2: MNHEY and SVGAGI. The CDR3 consists of 13 residues. Trimming removed 8 bases from V and 1 base from J, with 11 bases in between. The CDR3 DNA reads as TGTGCCAGCGGTACGGGAGAGAACACTGAAGCTTTCTTT. The encoded protein is CASGTGENTEAFF.

A few counts support this clone. This CDR3 is CASSVRGYEQYF. In DNA, the CDR3 is TGTGCCAGCAGTGTGCGGGGCTACGAGCAGTACTTC. The chain recombines TRBV27 with TRBJ2-7; D is possibly TRBD2 (6 bases). From germline, CDR1 is MNHEY and CDR2 SMNVEV (reference sequence). This CDR3 comprises 12 residues. The V gene lost 5 bases and the J gene lost 3 bases, with 8 bases spanning the gap.

The V gene is TRBV6-5, the J gene TRBJ1-1, with D possibly TRBD1 on 6 matching bases. CDR1 MNHEY and CDR2 SVGAGI come from the germline V gene. The CDR3 loop spans 13 amino acids. V was pared by 6 bases and J by 3 bases, with 11 bases between. CDR3 residues: CASRRSGDTEAFF. The CDR3 DNA sequence: TGTGCCAGCAGGCGGTCAGGGGACACTGAAGCTTTCTTT.